The clone carrying this T cell receptor beta chain was seen a few times. Its matching antigen is unknown. TCRdb re-called the RT-PCR reads through MiXCR, storing one row per CDR3 protein. The table has roughly 700,000 distinct CDR3 sequences, around 14% seen once. The data derive from a study of response to subunit inactivated influenza vaccine. Study-level points and caveats: Every seasonal influenza vaccination brings in few new T cells, the authors suggested.

Germline V gives CDR1 SEHNR, CDR2 FQNEAQ (reference sequence). The CDR3 is 11 residues long. V lost 8 bases and J 6 bases, leaving 9 bases between the germline ends. The sequence derives from a man over 45 who received an inactivated influenza vaccine. The J gene is TRBJ2-3, the V gene TRBV7-9; D not certain. The starting material was PBMCs from blood, obtained less than 13 days after vaccination. CDR3: CASSMTDTQYF. Written as DNA, the CDR3 is TGTGCCAGCTCTATGACGGATACGCAGTATTTT.